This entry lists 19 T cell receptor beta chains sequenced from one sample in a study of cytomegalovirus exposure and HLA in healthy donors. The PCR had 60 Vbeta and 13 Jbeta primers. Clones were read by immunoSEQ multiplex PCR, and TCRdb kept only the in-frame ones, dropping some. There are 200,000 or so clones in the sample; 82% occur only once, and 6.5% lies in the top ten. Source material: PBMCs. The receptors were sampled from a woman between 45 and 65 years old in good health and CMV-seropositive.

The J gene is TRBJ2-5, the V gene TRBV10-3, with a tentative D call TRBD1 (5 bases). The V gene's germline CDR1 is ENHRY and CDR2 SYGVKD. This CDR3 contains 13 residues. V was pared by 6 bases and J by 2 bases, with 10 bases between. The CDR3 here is CAISQGIQETQYF. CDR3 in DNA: TGTGCCATCAGCCAGGGAATTCAAGAGACCCAGTACTTC.

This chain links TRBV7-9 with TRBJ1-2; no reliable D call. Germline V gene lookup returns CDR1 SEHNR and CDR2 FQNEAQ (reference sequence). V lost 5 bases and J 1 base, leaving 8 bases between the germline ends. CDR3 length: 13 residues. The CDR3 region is CASSPDFNYGYTF. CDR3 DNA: TGTGCCAGCAGCCCGGACTTTAACTATGGCTACACCTTC. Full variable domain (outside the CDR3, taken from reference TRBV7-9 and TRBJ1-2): DTGVSQNPRHKITKRGQNVTFRCDPISEHNRLYWYRQTLGQGPEFLTYFQNEAQLEKSRLLSDRFSAERPKGSFSTLEIQRTEQGDSAMYLCASSPDFNYGYTFGSGTRLTVV.

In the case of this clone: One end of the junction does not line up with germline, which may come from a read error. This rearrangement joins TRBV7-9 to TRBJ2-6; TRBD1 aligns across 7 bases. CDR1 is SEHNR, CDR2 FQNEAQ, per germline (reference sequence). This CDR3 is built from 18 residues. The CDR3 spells CASSLATGQSSGANGLTF. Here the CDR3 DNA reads TGTGCCAGCAGCTTAGCGACGGGACAGAGCTCTGGGGCCAACGGCCTGACTTTC.

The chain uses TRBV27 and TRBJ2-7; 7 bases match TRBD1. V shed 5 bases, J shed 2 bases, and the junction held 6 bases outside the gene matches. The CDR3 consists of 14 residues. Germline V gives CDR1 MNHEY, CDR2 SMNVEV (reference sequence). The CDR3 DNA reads TGTGCCAGCAGTACGGACAGGCGGGCCTACGAGCAGTACTTC. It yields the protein CASSTDRRAYEQYF.

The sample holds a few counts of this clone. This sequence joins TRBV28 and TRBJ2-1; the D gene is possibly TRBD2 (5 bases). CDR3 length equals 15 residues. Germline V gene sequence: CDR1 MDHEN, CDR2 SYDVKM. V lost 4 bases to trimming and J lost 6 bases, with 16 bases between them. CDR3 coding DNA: TGTGCCAGCAGTTCCCCACTAGGGTTCGGCAATGAGCAGTTCTTC. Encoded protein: CASSSPLGFGNEQFF.

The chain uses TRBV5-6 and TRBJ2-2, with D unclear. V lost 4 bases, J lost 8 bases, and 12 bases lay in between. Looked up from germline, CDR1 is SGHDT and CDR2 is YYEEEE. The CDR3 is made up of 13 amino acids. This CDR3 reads CASSILAPGELFF. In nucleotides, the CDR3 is TGTGCCAGCAGCATACTCGCCCCAGGGGAGCTGTTTTTT. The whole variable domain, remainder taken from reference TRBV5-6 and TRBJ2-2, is DAGVTQSPTHLIKTRGQQVTLRCSPKSGHDTVSWYQQALGQGPQFIFQYYEEEERQRGNFPDRFSGHQFPNYSSELNVNALLLGDSALYLCASSILAPGELFFGEGSRLTVL.

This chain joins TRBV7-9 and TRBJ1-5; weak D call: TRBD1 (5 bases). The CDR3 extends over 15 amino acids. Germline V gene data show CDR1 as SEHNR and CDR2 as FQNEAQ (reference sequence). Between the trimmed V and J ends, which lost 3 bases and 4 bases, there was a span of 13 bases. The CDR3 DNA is TGTGCCAGCAGCTTGGCGGGGGGAGGTAATCAGCCCCAGCATTTT. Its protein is CASSLAGGGNQPQHF.

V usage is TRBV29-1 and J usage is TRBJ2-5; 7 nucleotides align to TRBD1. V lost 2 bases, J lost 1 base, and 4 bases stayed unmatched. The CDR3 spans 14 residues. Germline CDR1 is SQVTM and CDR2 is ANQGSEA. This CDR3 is CSVERDRAQETQYF. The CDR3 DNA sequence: TGCAGCGTTGAAAGGGACAGAGCCCAAGAGACCCAGTACTTC.

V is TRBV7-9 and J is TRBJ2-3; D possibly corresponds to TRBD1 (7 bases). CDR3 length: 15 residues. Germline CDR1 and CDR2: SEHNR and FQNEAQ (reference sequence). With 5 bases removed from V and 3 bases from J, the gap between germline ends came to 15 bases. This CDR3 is CASSPQTGTTDTQYF. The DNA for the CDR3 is TGTGCCAGCAGCCCTCAGACAGGGACTACAGATACGCAGTATTTT.

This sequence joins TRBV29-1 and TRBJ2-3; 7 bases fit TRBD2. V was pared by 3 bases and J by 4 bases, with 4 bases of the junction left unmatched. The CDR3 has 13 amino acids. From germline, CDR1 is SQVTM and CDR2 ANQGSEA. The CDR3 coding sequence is TGCAGCGTTGATCTAGCGGTGTCAGATACGCAGTATTTT. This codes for CSVDLAVSDTQYF.

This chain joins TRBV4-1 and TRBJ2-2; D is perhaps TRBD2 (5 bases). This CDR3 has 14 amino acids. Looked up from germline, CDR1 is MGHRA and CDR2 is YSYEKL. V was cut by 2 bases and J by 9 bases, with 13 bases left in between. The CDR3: CASSQTGKGRELFF. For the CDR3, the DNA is TGCGCCAGCAGCCAAACCGGGAAGGGCAGGGAGCTGTTTTTT.

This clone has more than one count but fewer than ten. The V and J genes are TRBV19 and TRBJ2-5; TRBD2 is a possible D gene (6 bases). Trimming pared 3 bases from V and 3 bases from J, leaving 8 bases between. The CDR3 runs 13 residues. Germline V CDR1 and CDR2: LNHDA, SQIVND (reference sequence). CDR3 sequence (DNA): TGTGCCAGTAGTATGGTAGCGGAAGAGACCCAGTACTTC. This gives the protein CASSMVAEETQYF.

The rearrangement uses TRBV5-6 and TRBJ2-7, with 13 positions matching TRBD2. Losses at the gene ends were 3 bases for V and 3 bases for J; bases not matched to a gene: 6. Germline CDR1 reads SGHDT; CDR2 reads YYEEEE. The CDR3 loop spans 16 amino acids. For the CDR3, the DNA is TGTGCCAGCAGCTCGGGTAGACTAGCGGGAGGCTACGAGCAGTACTTC. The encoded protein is CASSSGRLAGGYEQYF.

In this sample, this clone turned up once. The CDR3 sequence: CATRQGNTGELFF. The CDR3 nucleotides are TGTGCCACAAGACAGGGCAACACCGGGGAGCTGTTTTTT. V gene TRBV19 combines with J gene TRBJ2-2; 7 nucleotides line up with TRBD1. The CDR3 extends over 13 amino acids. Germline loops: CDR1 LNHDA, CDR2 SQIVND (reference sequence). The J segment lost 2 bases and the V segment lost 10 bases, leaving 4 bases of the junction unmatched.

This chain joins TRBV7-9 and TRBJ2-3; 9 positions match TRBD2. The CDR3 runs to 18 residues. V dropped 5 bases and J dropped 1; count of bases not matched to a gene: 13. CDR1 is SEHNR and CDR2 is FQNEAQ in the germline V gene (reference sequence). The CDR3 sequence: CASSLSGSDHLGTDTQYF. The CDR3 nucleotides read TGTGCCAGCAGCCTTAGCGGGAGTGATCATCTTGGCACAGATACGCAGTATTTT.

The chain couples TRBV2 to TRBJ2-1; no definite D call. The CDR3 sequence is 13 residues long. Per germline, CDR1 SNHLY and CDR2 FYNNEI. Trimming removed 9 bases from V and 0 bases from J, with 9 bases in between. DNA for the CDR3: TGTGCCAGTACAAGGAGCTCCTACAATGAGCAGTTCTTC. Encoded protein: CASTRSSYNEQFF.

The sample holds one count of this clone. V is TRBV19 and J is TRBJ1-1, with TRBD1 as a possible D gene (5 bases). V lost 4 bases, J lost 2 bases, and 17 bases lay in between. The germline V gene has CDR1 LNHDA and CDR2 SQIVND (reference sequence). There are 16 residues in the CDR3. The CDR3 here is CASSTDSLRGNTEAFF. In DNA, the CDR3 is TGTGCCAGTAGTACCGACAGCCTAAGGGGCAACACTGAAGCTTTCTTT.

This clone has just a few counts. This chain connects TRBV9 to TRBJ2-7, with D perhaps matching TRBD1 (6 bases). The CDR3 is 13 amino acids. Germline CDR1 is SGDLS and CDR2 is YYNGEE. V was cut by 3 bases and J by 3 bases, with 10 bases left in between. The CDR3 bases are TGTGCCAGCAGCGGGGACACCTTCTACGAGCAGTACTTC. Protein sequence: CASSGDTFYEQYF.

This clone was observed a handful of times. The CDR3 loop is CASSVGDRAGEQYF. CDR3 DNA sequence: TGTGCCAGCAGCGTTGGCGACAGGGCAGGCGAGCAGTACTTC. The chain combines TRBV9 with TRBJ2-7; 7 bases fit TRBD1. V lost 2 bases, J lost 6 bases, and 8 bases stayed unmatched. The CDR3 is 14 amino acids. Germline CDR1 and CDR2: SGDLS and YYNGEE.